This entry lists 7 T cell receptor beta chains sequenced from one sample in a study of vaccination and CD4 T cells after COVID-19. Their target antigens are unknown. Sequencing of cultured CD4+ T cell DNA used the Oncomine TCR Beta short-read assay. TCRdb ran MiXCR on the PCR reads and lists one entry per CDR3 protein. The sample holds roughly 2,400 distinct CDR3 sequences, around 27% seen once. As to treatment: roughly 11-day PBMC culture with coronavirus spike peptide pools or control peptides (ViraFEST assay). Sequenced material: CD4+ T cells from blood, cultured in vitro, taken after SARS-CoV-2 vaccination. All receptors come from a human donor who had recovered from COVID-19.

The gene calls are TRBV20-1 and TRBJ2-1; 9 bases match TRBD2. The CDR3 loop spans 13 amino acids. J was trimmed by 6 bases and V by 2 bases; bases with no gene match: 2. The germline V gene has CDR1 DFQATT and CDR2 SNEGSKA (reference sequence). CDR3 DNA sequence: TGCAGTGCTAGAAAACTAGCGGGCAATGAGCAGTTCTTC. Encoded protein: CSARKLAGNEQFF.

This clonotype was detected a few times. This chain connects TRBV20-1 to TRBJ1-1; D ambiguous. The CDR3 sequence is 15 residues long. Germline loops: CDR1 DFQATT, CDR2 SNEGSKA (reference sequence). The ends were cut back, 0 bases at V and 4 bases at J, with 15 bases in the middle. The CDR3 DNA sequence: TGCAGTGCTAGAGATGTCGGTATTTACCCCACTGAAGCTTTCTTT. It codes for CSARDVGIYPTEAFF.

CDR3 sequence (DNA): TGTGCCACCAGCAGAGGGGCGGGAAACACCATATATTTT. Translated, it gives CATSRGAGNTIYF. This chain links TRBV15 with TRBJ1-3; D gene unclear. CDR1 is LNHNV and CDR2 is YYDKDF in the germline V gene (reference sequence). Deletions cut 1 base from V and 4 bases from J, with 5 bases between. The CDR3 has 13 amino acids.

The rearrangement links TRBV11-1 to TRBJ2-7, with a tentative D call TRBD1 (6 bases). The CDR3 covers 13 residues. Germline V gives CDR1 SGHAT, CDR2 FQDESV (reference sequence). Trimming removed 3 bases from V and 2 bases from J, with 8 bases in between. The CDR3 here is CASSFTGTYEQYF. CDR3 nucleotide sequence: TGTGCCAGCAGCTTTACAGGGACCTACGAGCAGTACTTC.

This clonotype came up a few times. The chain carries TRBV6-1 and TRBJ1-2; 7 nucleotides align to TRBD1. After removal of 6 bases from V and 4 bases from J, the junction contained 5 bases not matched to a gene. Germline CDR1 and CDR2: MNHNS and SASEGT. This CDR3 spans 13 amino acids. CDR3 sequence: CASSVGQLYGYTF. The CDR3 DNA reads as TGTGCCAGCAGCGTGGGACAGCTCTATGGCTACACCTTC.

The chain has TRBV29-1 and TRBJ2-7; 8 nucleotides align to TRBD1. The CDR3 spans 14 residues. V was pared by 4 bases and J by 0 bases, with 5 bases of the junction left unmatched. The germline CDR1 and CDR2 sequences are SQVTM and ANQGSEA. CDR3 nucleotide sequence: TGCAGCGTTGCAGGGGGCACCCACTCCTACGAGCAGTACTTC. Residues: CSVAGGTHSYEQYF.

The chain recombines TRBV28 with TRBJ2-1; TRBD1 or TRBD2 may be the D gene (6 bases each). Germline CDR1 MDHEN, CDR2 SYDVKM. CDR3 size: 12 residues. The V end was cut by 3 bases, the J end by 12 bases, with 12 bases between. The CDR3 here is CASSFRRGRQFF. CDR3 bases: TGTGCCAGCAGTTTTCGGAGGGGGAGGCAGTTCTTC.